Shown below are 15 T cell receptor beta chains from a single sample sequenced in a study of blood T cell repertoires in COVID-19. Sequenced by immunoSEQ multiplex PCR; TCRdb stores in-frame clones only, minus some. The data show roughly 290,000 clones, about four fifths seen once. The sequenced sample was peripheral blood. These receptors were collected from a person aged 65 to 85 with COVID-19, enrolled during active disease.

The chain uses TRBV12-3 or TRBV12-4 and TRBJ2-7, with D uncertain. Trimming left V 7 bases short and J 3 bases short, with 7 bases between. The CDR3 is made up of 11 amino acids. Here the CDR3 reads CASTNSYEQYF. The CDR3, as DNA: TGTGCCAGCACAAACAGCTACGAGCAGTACTTC.

This clone was observed a few times. The rearrangement uses TRBV3-1 (or the pseudogene TRBV3-2) and TRBJ2-1; D may be TRBD1 (6 bases). Germline-derived CDR1 and CDR2 are LGHDT and YNNKEL (reference sequence). The CDR3 extends over 14 amino acids. V lost 2 bases and J lost 9, with 14 bases in between. Here the CDR3 reads CASSQSYRVGEQFF. CDR3 DNA sequence: TGTGCCAGCAGCCAAAGTTACAGGGTGGGTGAGCAGTTCTTC.

The CDR3 region is CASSLSGGYNEQFF. The CDR3 DNA reads TGTGCCAGCAGTTTGAGCGGGGGATACAATGAGCAGTTCTTC. The V gene is TRBV28, the J gene TRBJ2-1, with 8 bases matching TRBD2. The V gene end was trimmed by 3 bases and the J gene end by 4 bases; junction bases not matched to a gene: 2. Germline V gene lookup returns CDR1 MDHEN and CDR2 SYDVKM. This CDR3 is 14 amino acids long.

The V gene is TRBV4-1, the J gene TRBJ2-7, with D tentatively TRBD2 (6 bases). The CDR3 totals 16 residues. Germline values: CDR1 MGHRA, CDR2 YSYEKL. V was trimmed by 4 bases and J by 0 bases, leaving 16 bases between them. The CDR3 sequence: CASSPGPGLLSYEQYF. CDR3 DNA: TGCGCCAGCAGCCCGGGACCGGGACTGCTCTCCTACGAGCAGTACTTC.

The chain is built from TRBV7-2 and TRBJ1-4; TRBD1 agrees at 9 bases. This CDR3 spans 16 amino acids. J was trimmed by 3 bases and V by 4 bases; bases with no gene match: 6. Germline values: CDR1 SGHTA, CDR2 FQGNSA. The CDR3 reads CASSSGTGFSNEKLFF. CDR3 DNA: TGTGCCAGCAGCTCCGGGACAGGGTTCTCTAATGAAAAACTGTTTTTT.

The chain joins TRBV9 to TRBJ2-1; 12 bases line up with TRBD2. The CDR3 totals 16 residues. CDR1 is SGDLS and CDR2 is YYNGEE in the germline V gene. V shed 3 bases and J 7 bases; nucleotides not matched to a gene: 8. CDR3 protein: CASSAASGRAGNEQFF. Here the CDR3 DNA reads TGTGCCAGCAGCGCAGCTAGCGGGAGGGCCGGAAATGAGCAGTTCTTC.

Concerning this clone itself: This CDR3 is also generated by other DNA sequences in the sample. The chain uses TRBV30 and TRBJ1-2; D is undetermined. Germline V gene sequence: CDR1 GTSNPN, CDR2 SVGIG (reference sequence). This CDR3 is 13 amino acids long. Trimming cost V 0 bases and J 2 bases, with 7 bases left between them. CDR3 sequence: CAWSVSRNYGYTF. As DNA, the CDR3 is TGTGCCTGGAGTGTATCCAGAAACTATGGCTACACCTTC.

This clone was detected only a few times. The gene calls are TRBV12-3 or TRBV12-4 and TRBJ2-7; perhaps TRBD2 as D (6 bases). Between the trimmed V and J ends, which lost 8 bases and 2 bases, there was a span of 13 bases. This CDR3 region has 13 residues. The CDR3, as DNA: TGTGCCAGCGGGCCGGAGGGAACCTACGAGCAGTACTTC. This gives the protein CASGPEGTYEQYF.

This clone showed up just once. The chain joins TRBV5-1 to TRBJ2-1, with D possibly TRBD1 on 6 matching bases. V was trimmed by 4 bases and J by 0 bases, leaving 14 bases between them. CDR3 length: 16 residues. CDR1 is SGHRS, CDR2 YFSETQ, per germline. The CDR3 DNA follows: TGCGCCAGCAGCATTTTTACAGGGAGCTCCTACAATGAGCAGTTCTTC. Translated, it gives CASSIFTGSSYNEQFF.

The chain links TRBV27 to TRBJ2-7, with 8 bases that match TRBD1. The ends lost 5 bases at V and 3 bases at J; junction bases unmatched: 6. The CDR3 loop spans 14 amino acids. CDR1 and CDR2 from the germline V gene are MNHEY and SMNVEV (reference sequence). CDR3: CASSGTGVLYEQYF. CDR3 DNA sequence: TGTGCCAGCAGTGGGACAGGCGTCCTCTACGAGCAGTACTTC.

This sequence joins TRBV7-3 and TRBJ2-7; possible D gene TRBD1, 5 bases. Germline V CDR1 and CDR2: SGHTA, FQGTGA. V was clipped by 6 bases and J by 0 bases, with 15 bases between them. CDR3 size: 15 residues. This CDR3 reads CASSPGPTSSYEQYF. DNA for the CDR3: TGTGCCAGCAGTCCAGGGCCTACAAGCTCCTACGAGCAGTACTTC.

The chain links TRBV3-1 (or the pseudogene TRBV3-2) to TRBJ2-5; 13 bases agree with TRBD2. With V trimmed by 4 bases and J by 4 bases, 9 bases remained unmatched. The CDR3 contains 17 residues. CDR1 and CDR2 from the germline V gene are LGHDT and YNNKEL (reference sequence). Here the CDR3 DNA reads TGTGCCAGCAGCCTGCCACTAGCGGGGGGGCTTCGAGAGACCCAGTACTTC. It codes for CASSLPLAGGLRETQYF.

The chain couples TRBV10-3 to TRBJ2-5; perhaps TRBD1 as D (6 bases). Trimming took 2 bases from V and 2 from J, leaving 12 bases between them. This CDR3 comprises 15 residues. Per germline, CDR1 ENHRY and CDR2 SYGVKD. CDR3 in DNA: TGTGCCATCAGTGAGACAGGGAACATACAAGAGACCCAGTACTTC. Translating gives CAISETGNIQETQYF.

J is TRBJ2-3 and V is TRBV27; 12 bases are shared with TRBD1. With 5 bases clipped from V and 4 bases from J, the junction kept 13 bases outside the gene matches. CDR3 length equals 18 residues. Germline assignment: CDR1 MNHEY and CDR2 SMNVEV (reference sequence). The CDR3 region has the DNA TGTGCCAGCAGTATAACCGGGACAGGGGGCCTTTTCTCAGATACGCAGTATTTT. Residues: CASSITGTGGLFSDTQYF.

The chain combines TRBV28 with TRBJ2-3; possibly TRBD2 for D (6 bases). Trimming stripped 6 bases from V and 3 bases from J, with 13 bases between. This CDR3 is built from 14 residues. The V gene's germline CDR1 is MDHEN and CDR2 SYDVKM. CDR3: CASSRRGLTDTQYF. CDR3 nucleotides: TGTGCCAGCAGCCGTCGGGGGTTAACAGATACGCAGTATTTT.